The present T cell receptor (beta chain) was sequenced within a study of T cell responses to AZD1222 COVID-19 vaccine. The study, taken as a whole, reports: None of the repertoires were sampled until the peak T cell response had passed. Two doses of AZD1222 preceded a rise in Spike-specific TCR breadth and depth. It was only six AZD1222 recipients who were seropositive at baseline.

A word on this clone: The antigen remains undetermined.

Investigators merged groups given second doses at roughly 4 or roughly 12 weeks. This table comes from immunoSEQ multiplex PCR, and its TCRdb copy is limited to in-frame clones, with some not included. The data contain over 80,000 clones, approximately 89% of them seen just once; the ten biggest clones take up 7.5% to 9.5%. The TCR comes from an adult who received the AZD1222 COVID-19 vaccine. This sample comprised peripheral blood, obtained 28 days after the second AZD1222 dose.

The CDR3 DNA is TGCAGTGCTAGTCGCTCGCAAGATAGCAATCAGCCCCAGCATTTT. Translating gives CSASRSQDSNQPQHF. The rearrangement joins TRBV20-1 to TRBJ1-5; D call uncertain. The V end was cut by 3 bases, the J end by 0 bases, with 12 bases between. Germline values: CDR1 DFQATT, CDR2 SNEGSKA (reference sequence). This CDR3 spans 15 amino acids.